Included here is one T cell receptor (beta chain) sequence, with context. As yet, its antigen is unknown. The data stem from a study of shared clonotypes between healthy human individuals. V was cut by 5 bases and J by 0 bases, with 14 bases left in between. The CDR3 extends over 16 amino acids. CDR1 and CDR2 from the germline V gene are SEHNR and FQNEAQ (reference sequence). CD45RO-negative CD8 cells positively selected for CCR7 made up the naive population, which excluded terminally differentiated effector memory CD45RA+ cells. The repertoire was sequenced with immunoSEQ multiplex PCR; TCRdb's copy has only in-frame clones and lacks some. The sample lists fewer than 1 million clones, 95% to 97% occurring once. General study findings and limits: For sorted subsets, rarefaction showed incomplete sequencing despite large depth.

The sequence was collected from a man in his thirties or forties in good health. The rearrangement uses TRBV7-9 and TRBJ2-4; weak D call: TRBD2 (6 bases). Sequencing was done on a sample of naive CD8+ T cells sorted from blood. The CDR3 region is CASSPRGGPAKNIQYF. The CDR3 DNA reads TGTGCCAGCAGCCCCCGTGGAGGGCCAGCCAAAAACATTCAGTACTTC.